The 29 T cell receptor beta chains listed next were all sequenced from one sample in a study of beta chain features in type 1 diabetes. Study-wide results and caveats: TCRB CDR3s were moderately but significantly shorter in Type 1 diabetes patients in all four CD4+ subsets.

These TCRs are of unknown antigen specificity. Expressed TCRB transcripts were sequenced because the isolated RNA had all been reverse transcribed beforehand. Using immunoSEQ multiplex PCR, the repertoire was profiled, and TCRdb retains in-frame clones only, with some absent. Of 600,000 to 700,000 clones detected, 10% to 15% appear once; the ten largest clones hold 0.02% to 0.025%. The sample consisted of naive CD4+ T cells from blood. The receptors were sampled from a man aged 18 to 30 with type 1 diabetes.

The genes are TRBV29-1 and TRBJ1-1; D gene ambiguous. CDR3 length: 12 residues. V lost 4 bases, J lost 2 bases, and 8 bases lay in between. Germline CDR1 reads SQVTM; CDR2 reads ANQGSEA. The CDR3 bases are TGCAGCGTTGCCCACGTAAACACTGAAGCTTTCTTT. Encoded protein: CSVAHVNTEAFF.

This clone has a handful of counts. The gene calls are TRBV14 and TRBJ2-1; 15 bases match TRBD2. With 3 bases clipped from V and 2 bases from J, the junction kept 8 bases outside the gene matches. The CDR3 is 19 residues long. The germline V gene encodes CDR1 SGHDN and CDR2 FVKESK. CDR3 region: CASSQLGLAGGRTYNEQFF. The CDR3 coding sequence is TGTGCCAGCAGCCAGCTCGGACTAGCGGGGGGGCGGACCTACAATGAGCAGTTCTTC.

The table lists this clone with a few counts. This CDR3 reads CASSIFGTGNTGELFF. The CDR3 region has the DNA TGTGCCAGTAGTATTTTTGGGACCGGGAACACCGGGGAGCTGTTTTTT. This chain connects TRBV19 to TRBJ2-2; D tentatively fits TRBD1 or TRBD2 (5 bases each). Trimming removed 3 bases from V and 1 base from J, with 12 bases in between. Germline V gene lookup returns CDR1 LNHDA and CDR2 SQIVND (reference sequence). CDR3 size: 16 residues.

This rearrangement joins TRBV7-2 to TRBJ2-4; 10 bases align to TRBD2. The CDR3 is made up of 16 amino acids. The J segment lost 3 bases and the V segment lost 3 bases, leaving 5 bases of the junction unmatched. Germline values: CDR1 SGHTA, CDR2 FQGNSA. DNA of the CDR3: TGTGCCAGCAGCTTGCTAGCGGGGGCGGGCAAAAACATTCAGTACTTC. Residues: CASSLLAGAGKNIQYF.

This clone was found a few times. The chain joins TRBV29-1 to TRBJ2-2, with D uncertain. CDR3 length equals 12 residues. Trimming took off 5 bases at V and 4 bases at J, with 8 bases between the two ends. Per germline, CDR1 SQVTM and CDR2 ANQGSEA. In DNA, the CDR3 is TGCAGCGTTATAGTAACCACCGGGGAGCTGTTTTTT. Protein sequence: CSVIVTTGELFF.

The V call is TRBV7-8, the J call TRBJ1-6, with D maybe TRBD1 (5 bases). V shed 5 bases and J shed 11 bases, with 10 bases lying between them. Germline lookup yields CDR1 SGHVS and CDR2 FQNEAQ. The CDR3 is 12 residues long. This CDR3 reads CASSPSGPPLHF. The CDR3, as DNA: TGTGCCAGCAGCCCCTCGGGACCACCCCTCCACTTT.

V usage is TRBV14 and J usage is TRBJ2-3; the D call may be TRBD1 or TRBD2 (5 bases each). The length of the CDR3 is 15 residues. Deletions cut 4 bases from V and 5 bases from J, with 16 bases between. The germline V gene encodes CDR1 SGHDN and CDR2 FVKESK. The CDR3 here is CASSLGREIRDTQYF. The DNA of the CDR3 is TGTGCCAGCAGCCTTGGCAGGGAGATTCGAGATACGCAGTATTTT.

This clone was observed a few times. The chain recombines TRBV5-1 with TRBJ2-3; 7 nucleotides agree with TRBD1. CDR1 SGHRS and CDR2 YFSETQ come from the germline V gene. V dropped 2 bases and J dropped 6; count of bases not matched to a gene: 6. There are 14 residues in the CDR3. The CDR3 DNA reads TGCGCCAGCAGCTTCGGGACAGCCTTTGATACGCAGTATTTT. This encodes CASSFGTAFDTQYF.

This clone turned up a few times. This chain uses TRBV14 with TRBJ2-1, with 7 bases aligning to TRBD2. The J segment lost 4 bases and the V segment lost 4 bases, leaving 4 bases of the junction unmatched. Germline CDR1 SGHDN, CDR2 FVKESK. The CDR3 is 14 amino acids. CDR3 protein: CASSPGLTYNEQFF. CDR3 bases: TGTGCCAGCAGCCCGGGACTAACATACAATGAGCAGTTCTTC. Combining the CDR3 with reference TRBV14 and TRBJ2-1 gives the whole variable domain EAGVTQFPSHSVIEKGQTVTLRCDPISGHDNLYWYRRVMGKEIKFLLHFVKESKQDESGMPNNRFLAERTGGTYSTLKVQPAELEDSGVYFCASSPGLTYNEQFFGPGTRLTVL.

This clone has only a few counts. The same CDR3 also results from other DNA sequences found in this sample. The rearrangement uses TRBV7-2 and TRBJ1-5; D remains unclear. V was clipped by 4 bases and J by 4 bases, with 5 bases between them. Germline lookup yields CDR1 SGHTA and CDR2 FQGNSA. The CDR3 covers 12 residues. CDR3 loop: CASSSVNQPQHF. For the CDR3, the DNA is TGTGCCAGCAGCTCCGTTAATCAGCCCCAGCATTTT.

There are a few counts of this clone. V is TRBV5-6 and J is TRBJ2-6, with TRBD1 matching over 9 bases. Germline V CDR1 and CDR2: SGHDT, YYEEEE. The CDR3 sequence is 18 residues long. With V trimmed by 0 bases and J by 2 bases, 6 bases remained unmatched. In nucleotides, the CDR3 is TGTGCCAGCAGCTTGGCCAAGGGACAGGGTGCTGGGGCCAACGTCCTGACTTTC. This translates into CASSLAKGQGAGANVLTF.

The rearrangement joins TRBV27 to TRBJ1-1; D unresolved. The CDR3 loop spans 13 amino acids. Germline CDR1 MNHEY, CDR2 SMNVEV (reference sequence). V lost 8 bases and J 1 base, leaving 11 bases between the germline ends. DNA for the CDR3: TGTGCCAGCGGCAGGACGAAGAACACTGAAGCTTTCTTT. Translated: CASGRTKNTEAFF.

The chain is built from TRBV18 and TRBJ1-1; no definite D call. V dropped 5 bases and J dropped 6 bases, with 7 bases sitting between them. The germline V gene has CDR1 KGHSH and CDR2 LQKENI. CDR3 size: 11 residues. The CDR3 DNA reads TGTGCCAGCTCATTACAAGCTGAAGCTTTCTTT. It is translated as CASSLQAEAFF.

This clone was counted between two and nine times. CDR3 sequence (DNA): TGTGCCAGCAGCTCGGGACAGGGTCCTTGGGGCTACACCTTC. Amino acid sequence: CASSSGQGPWGYTF. The J gene is TRBJ1-2, the V gene TRBV7-9, with 9 positions matching TRBD1. This CDR3 contains 14 residues. The germline gives CDR1 SEHNR, CDR2 FQNEAQ (reference sequence). Trimming cost V 4 bases and J 8 bases; bases outside gene matches: 8.

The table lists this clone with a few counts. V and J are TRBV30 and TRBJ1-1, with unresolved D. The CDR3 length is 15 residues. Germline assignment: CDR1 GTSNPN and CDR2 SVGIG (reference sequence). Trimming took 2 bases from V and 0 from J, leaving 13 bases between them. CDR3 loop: CAWSPRGGMNTEAFF. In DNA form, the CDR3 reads TGTGCCTGGAGTCCCAGAGGCGGGATGAACACTGAAGCTTTCTTT.

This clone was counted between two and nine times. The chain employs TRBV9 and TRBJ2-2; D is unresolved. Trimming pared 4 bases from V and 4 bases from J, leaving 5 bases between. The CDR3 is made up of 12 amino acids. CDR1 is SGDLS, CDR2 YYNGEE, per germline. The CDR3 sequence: CASSQSTGELFF. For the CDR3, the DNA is TGTGCCAGCAGCCAGTCCACCGGGGAGCTGTTTTTT.

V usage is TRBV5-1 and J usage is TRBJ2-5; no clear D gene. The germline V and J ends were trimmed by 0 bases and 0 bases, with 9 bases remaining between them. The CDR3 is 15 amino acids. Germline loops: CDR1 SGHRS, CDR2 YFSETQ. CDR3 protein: CASSLESRYQETQYF. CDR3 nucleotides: TGCGCCAGCAGCTTGGAATCCCGGTACCAAGAGACCCAGTACTTC.

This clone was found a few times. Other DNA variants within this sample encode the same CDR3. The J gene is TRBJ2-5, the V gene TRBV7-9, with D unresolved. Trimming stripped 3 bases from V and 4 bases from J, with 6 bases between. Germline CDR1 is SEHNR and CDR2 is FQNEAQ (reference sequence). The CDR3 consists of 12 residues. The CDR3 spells CASSFSPETQYF. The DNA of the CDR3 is TGTGCCAGCAGCTTTTCCCCAGAGACCCAGTACTTC.

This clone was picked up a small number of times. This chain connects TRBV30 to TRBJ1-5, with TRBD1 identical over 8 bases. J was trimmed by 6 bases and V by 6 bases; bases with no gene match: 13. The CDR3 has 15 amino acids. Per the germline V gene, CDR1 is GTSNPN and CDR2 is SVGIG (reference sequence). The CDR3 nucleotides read TGTGCCTGCGAGCAGGGGGCCGGGACAATTCAGCCCCAGCATTTT. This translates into CACEQGAGTIQPQHF.

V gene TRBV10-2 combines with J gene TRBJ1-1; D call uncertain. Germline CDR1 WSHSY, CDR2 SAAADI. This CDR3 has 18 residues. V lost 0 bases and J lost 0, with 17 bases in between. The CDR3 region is CASSESPLQERVNTEAFF. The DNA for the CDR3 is TGCGCCAGCAGTGAGTCGCCTCTTCAGGAAAGGGTGAACACTGAAGCTTTCTTT.

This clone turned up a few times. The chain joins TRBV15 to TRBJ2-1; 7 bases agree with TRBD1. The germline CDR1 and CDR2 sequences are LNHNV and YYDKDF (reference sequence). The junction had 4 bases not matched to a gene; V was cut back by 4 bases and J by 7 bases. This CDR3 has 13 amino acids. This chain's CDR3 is CATSNLQGNEQFF. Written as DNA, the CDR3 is TGTGCCACCAGCAACTTACAGGGGAATGAGCAGTTCTTC.

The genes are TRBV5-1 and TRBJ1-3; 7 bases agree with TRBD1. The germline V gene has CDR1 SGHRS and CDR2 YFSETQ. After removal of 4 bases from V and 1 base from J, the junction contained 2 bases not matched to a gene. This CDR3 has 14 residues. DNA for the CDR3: TGCGCCAGCAGCCAGGGGGAATCTGGAAACACCATATATTTT. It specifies CASSQGESGNTIYF.

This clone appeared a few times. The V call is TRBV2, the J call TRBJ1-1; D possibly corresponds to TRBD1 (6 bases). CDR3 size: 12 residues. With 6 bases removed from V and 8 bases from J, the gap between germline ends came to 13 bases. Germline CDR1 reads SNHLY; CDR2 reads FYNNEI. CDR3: CASSPSDREAFF. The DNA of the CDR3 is TGTGCCAGCAGCCCCTCGGACAGAGAAGCTTTCTTT.

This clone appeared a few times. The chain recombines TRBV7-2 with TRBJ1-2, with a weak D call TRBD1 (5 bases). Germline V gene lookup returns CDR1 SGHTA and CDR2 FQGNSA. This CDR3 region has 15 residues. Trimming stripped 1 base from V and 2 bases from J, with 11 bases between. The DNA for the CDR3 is TGTGCCAGCAGCTTAGATGACAGAATCAACTATGGCTACACCTTC. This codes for CASSLDDRINYGYTF.

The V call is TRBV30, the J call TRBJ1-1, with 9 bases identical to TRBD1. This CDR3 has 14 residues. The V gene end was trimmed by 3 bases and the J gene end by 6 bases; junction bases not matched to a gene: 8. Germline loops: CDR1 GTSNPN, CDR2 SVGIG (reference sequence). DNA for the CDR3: TGTGCCTGGAGCCCCGGGACAGGGCTGCCTGAAGCTTTCTTT. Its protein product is CAWSPGTGLPEAFF.

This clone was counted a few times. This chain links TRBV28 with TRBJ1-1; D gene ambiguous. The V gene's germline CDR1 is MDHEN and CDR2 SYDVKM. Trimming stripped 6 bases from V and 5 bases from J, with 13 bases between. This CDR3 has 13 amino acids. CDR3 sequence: CASSPVRSTEAFF. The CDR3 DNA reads TGTGCCAGCAGCCCAGTAAGGAGTACTGAAGCTTTCTTT.

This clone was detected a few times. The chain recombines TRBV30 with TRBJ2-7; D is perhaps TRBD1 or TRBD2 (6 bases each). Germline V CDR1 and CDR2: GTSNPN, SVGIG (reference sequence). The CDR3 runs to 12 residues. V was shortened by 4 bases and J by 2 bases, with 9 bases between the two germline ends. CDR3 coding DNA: TGTGCCTGGACAGGGGAGGCCTACGAGCAGTACTTC. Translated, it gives CAWTGEAYEQYF.

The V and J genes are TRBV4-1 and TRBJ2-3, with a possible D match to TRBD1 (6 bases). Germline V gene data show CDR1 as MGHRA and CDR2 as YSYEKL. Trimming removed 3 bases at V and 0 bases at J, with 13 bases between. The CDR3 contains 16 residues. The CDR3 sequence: CASSQVGGESTDTQYF. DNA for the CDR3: TGCGCCAGCAGCCAGGTTGGGGGCGAGAGCACAGATACGCAGTATTTT.

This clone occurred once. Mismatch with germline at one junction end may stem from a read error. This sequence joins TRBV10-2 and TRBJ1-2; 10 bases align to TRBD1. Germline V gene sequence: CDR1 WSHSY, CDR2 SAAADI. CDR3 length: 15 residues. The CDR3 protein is CASSPGTGDTYSYTF. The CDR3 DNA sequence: TGCGCCAGCAGCCCCGGGACAGGGGACACCTATAGCTACACCTTC.